Sequencing of this T cell receptor (beta chain) was carried out in a study of blood T cell repertoires in COVID-19. Turning to the study itself: Both acute and convalescent COVID-19 samples were obtained from the United States, Italy and Spain.

Some clones are missing from TCRdb's copy, which holds only in-frame ones; the method was immunoSEQ multiplex PCR. The sample has approximately 240,000 clones, about 85% seen once. The sequencing sample was made of peripheral blood. This clonotype was sampled from a woman aged 60 to 75 with active or convalescent COVID-19.

CDR3 DNA sequence: TGCGCCAGCAACCCACTAGCGGGAATCTCTGATACGCAGTATTTT. This sequence encodes CASNPLAGISDTQYF. The chain recombines TRBV5-1 with TRBJ2-3, with 10 bases matching TRBD2. The trim removed 6 bases at V and 6 bases at J, leaving 10 bases unmatched. This CDR3 is 15 amino acids long. CDR1 SGHRS and CDR2 YFSETQ come from the germline V gene.